Shown below are 17 T cell receptor beta chains from a single sample sequenced in a study of shared clonotypes between healthy human individuals. The table came from immunoSEQ multiplex PCR; TCRdb's copy has only in-frame clones and leaves some out. The sample lists around 700,000 clones, roughly 78% occurring once. Sequenced sample: memory CD4+ T cells sorted from blood. As for subset: CD45RA-negative fraction. These receptors all stem from a woman aged 25 to 39 in good health.

This chain links TRBV6-5 with TRBJ2-7, with D perhaps given as TRBD1 or TRBD2 (5 bases each). Trimming stripped 0 bases from V and 7 bases from J, with 19 bases between. The CDR3 is 16 residues long. Germline V gives CDR1 MNHEY, CDR2 SVGAGI. CDR3 sequence reads: CASSYSGARGWREQYF. CDR3 DNA sequence: TGTGCCAGCAGTTACTCCGGGGCGAGGGGCTGGAGGGAGCAGTACTTC.

This chain connects TRBV29-1 to TRBJ2-5; D is uncertain. With 8 bases removed from V and 1 base from J, the gap between germline ends came to 11 bases. This CDR3 region has 12 residues. Germline loops: CDR1 SQVTM, CDR2 ANQGSEA. CDR3 region: CSSRGVQETQYF. The CDR3 region has the DNA TGCAGCTCACGAGGAGTCCAAGAGACCCAGTACTTC.

The rearrangement links TRBV19 to TRBJ2-7; 8 bases fit TRBD1. V trimming: 5 bases; J trimming: 2 bases; junction bases outside the gene matches: 5. The CDR3 contains 14 residues. Germline CDR1 reads LNHDA; CDR2 reads SQIVND (reference sequence). This CDR3 is CASSVGTGPYEQYF. As DNA, the CDR3 is TGTGCCAGTAGTGTCGGGACAGGCCCCTACGAGCAGTACTTC.

The CDR3 reads CASSRAGFYEQYF. The CDR3 coding sequence is TGTGCCAGCAGTCGTGCAGGGTTTTACGAGCAGTACTTC. V usage is TRBV2 and J usage is TRBJ2-7; D possibly corresponds to TRBD1 (5 bases). The CDR3 spans 13 residues. Germline loops: CDR1 SNHLY, CDR2 FYNNEI. V shed 5 bases and J shed 4 bases, with 12 bases lying between them.

This chain links TRBV4-1 with TRBJ1-4, with TRBD1 as a possible D gene (6 bases). The CDR3 runs 19 residues. V was shortened by 2 bases and J by 5 bases, with 24 bases between the two germline ends. The germline V gene has CDR1 MGHRA and CDR2 YSYEKL. The CDR3 DNA sequence: TGCGCCAGCAGCCAATCAGGGCGGGGGGCGATTATCAAGAATGAAAAACTGTTTTTT. It yields the protein CASSQSGRGAIIKNEKLFF.

This clone was detected only a few times. This chain uses TRBV10-1 with TRBJ1-4; D is ambiguous. From germline, CDR1 is WNHNN and CDR2 SYGVQD (reference sequence). V shed 8 bases and J shed 2 bases, with 12 bases lying between them. The CDR3 sequence is 14 residues long. The CDR3 spells CASGPSGTNEKLFF. The CDR3 DNA follows: TGCGCCAGCGGTCCATCGGGGACTAATGAAAAACTGTTTTTT.

The chain joins TRBV5-1 to TRBJ2-3; 8 nucleotides match TRBD2. In germline, CDR1 is SGHRS, CDR2 YFSETQ. CDR3 length: 15 amino acids. The V segment lost 4 bases and the J segment 1 base; nucleotides outside the gene matches: 5. For the CDR3, the DNA is TGCGCCAGCAGCCTTAGCGGGACGGGCACAGATACGCAGTATTTT. Residues: CASSLSGTGTDTQYF.

This chain links TRBV27 with TRBJ2-7; 8 bases agree with TRBD2. V trimming: 4 bases; J trimming: 3 bases; junction bases outside the gene matches: 5. The germline V gene encodes CDR1 MNHEY and CDR2 SMNVEV (reference sequence). CDR3 size: 14 residues. CDR3 DNA sequence: TGTGCCAGCAGTTCCGGGAGGGCCCGCTACGAGCAGTACTTC. Encoded protein: CASSSGRARYEQYF.

V gene TRBV11-2 combines with J gene TRBJ2-7, with 8 bases matching TRBD2. The V and J ends lost 5 bases and 5 bases, in that order; junction bases with no gene match: 8. From germline, CDR1 is SGHAT and CDR2 FQNNGV. The CDR3 has 14 residues. CDR3 DNA: TGTGCCAGCAGCCTTAGCGGGAATGGGAACGAGCAGTACTTC. This gives the protein CASSLSGNGNEQYF. The whole variable domain, filled in from reference TRBV11-2 and TRBJ2-7, reads EAGVAQSPRYKIIEKRQSVAFWCNPISGHATLYWYQQILGQGPKLLIQFQNNGVVDDSQLPKDRFSAERLKGVDSTLKIQPAKLEDSAVYLCASSLSGNGNEQYFGPGTRLTVT.

J is TRBJ2-1 and V is TRBV28, with TRBD1 matching 11 bases. CDR1 is MDHEN and CDR2 is SYDVKM in the germline V gene. The CDR3 consists of 15 residues. The V and J ends lost 4 bases and 5 bases, in that order; junction bases with no gene match: 4. The CDR3 region has the DNA TGTGCCAGCAGTTCCCCGGGACAGGGGGACAATGAGCAGTTCTTC. Its translation is CASSSPGQGDNEQFF.

Note on this clone: This sample also contains other DNA sequences that code for the same CDR3. This chain uses TRBV6-1 with TRBJ1-1; D is unresolved. V lost 4 bases to trimming and J lost 5 bases, with 8 bases between them. Germline CDR1 is MNHNS and CDR2 is SASEGT. There are 12 residues in the CDR3. For the CDR3, the DNA is TGTGCCAGCAGTGGACAAGGTACTGAAGCTTTCTTT. Encoded protein: CASSGQGTEAFF.

The CDR3 DNA is TGTGCCAGCAGGAGAACCGGGTCCTACGTAGAGACCCAGTACTTC. It codes for CASRRTGSYVETQYF. The chain employs TRBV7-2 and TRBJ2-5; D is ambiguous. Germline V gives CDR1 SGHTA, CDR2 FQGNSA. The CDR3 loop spans 15 amino acids. Trimming took 6 bases from V and 4 from J, leaving 18 bases between them.

The sample holds one count of this clone. This chain uses TRBV9 with TRBJ1-5; D might be TRBD1 (6 bases). The V end lost 0 bases, the J end lost 8 bases, and 21 bases lay between the germline ends. Germline CDR1 SGDLS, CDR2 YYNGEE. CDR3 size: 17 residues. CDR3 DNA: TGTGCCAGCAGCGTAGGGCAGGGGAGAGGTGGTAGGGAGCCCCAGCATTTT. This codes for CASSVGQGRGGREPQHF.

V gene TRBV29-1 combines with J gene TRBJ2-7, with D hard to call. CDR1 and CDR2 from the germline V gene are SQVTM and ANQGSEA. With 4 bases removed from V and 3 bases from J, the gap between germline ends came to 13 bases. This CDR3 has 13 residues. CDR3 sequence reads: CSVAFTSDYEQYF. Here the CDR3 DNA reads TGCAGCGTTGCTTTCACTTCTGACTACGAGCAGTACTTC.

Details on this clone: The sample holds other DNA sequences that translate to the same CDR3. The chain recombines TRBV10-3 with TRBJ2-5; the D gene is possibly TRBD1 (5 bases). This CDR3 is 14 amino acids long. The V gene's germline CDR1 is ENHRY and CDR2 SYGVKD. V lost 0 bases and J 2 bases, leaving 7 bases between the germline ends. CDR3 bases: TGTGCCATCAGTGAGTCAACAGGACAAGAGACCCAGTACTTC. Translation gives CAISESTGQETQYF.

This rearrangement joins TRBV2 to TRBJ2-3; 10 nucleotides align to TRBD1. The CDR3 is 14 residues long. Germline V gene data show CDR1 as SNHLY and CDR2 as FYNNEI. V lost 4 bases to trimming and J lost 4 bases; unmatched junction nucleotides: 2. The CDR3 DNA is TGTGCCAGCAGTGGGGACAGGGGAGCAGATACGCAGTATTTT. Translating gives CASSGDRGADTQYF. The full variable domain, completed using reference TRBV2 and TRBJ2-3, is EPEVTQTPSHQVTQMGQEVILRCVPISNHLYFYWYRQILGQKVEFLVSFYNNEISEKSEIFDDQFSVERPDGSNFTLKIRSTKLEDSAMYFCASSGDRGADTQYFGPGTRLTVL.

This clone was seen just once. This same CDR3 is encoded by further DNA sequences in the sample. The J gene is TRBJ2-6, the V gene TRBV18; D gene uncertain. Germline CDR1 is KGHSH and CDR2 is LQKENI. This CDR3 region has 14 residues. The V end was cut by 6 bases, the J end by 0 bases, with 6 bases between. The CDR3 bases are TGTGCCAGCTCTGGAGACTCTGGGGCCAACGTCCTGACTTTC. Encoded protein: CASSGDSGANVLTF.